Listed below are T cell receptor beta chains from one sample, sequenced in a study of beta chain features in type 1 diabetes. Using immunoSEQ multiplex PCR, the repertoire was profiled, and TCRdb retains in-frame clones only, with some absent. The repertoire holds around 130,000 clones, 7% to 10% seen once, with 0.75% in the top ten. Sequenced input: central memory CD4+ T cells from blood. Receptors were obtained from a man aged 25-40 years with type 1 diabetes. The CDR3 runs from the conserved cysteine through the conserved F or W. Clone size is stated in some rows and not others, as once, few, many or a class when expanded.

CASSSGQLAGAGDTQYF | NA | TRBV7-9
CASSDRGIDQPQHF | NA | TRBV2
CASERRGQGFSGELFF | few | TRBV6-6
CAWSVAQGQPQHF | NA | TRBV30
CASSYSWAPANTGELFF | few | TRBV4-3
CASSVRQGWETQYF | few | TRBV2
CASSYSPGIPYEQYF | NA | TRBV6-6
CASSQQLVKRQGPINEQFF | few | TRBV4-2
CASNRDRGTSPLHF | NA | TRBV21-1
CASSPPAGPNEQFF | NA | TRBV4-2
CASSPDTKAAEQFF | NA | TRBV28
CAISGGTSGYNEQFF | few | TRBV10-3